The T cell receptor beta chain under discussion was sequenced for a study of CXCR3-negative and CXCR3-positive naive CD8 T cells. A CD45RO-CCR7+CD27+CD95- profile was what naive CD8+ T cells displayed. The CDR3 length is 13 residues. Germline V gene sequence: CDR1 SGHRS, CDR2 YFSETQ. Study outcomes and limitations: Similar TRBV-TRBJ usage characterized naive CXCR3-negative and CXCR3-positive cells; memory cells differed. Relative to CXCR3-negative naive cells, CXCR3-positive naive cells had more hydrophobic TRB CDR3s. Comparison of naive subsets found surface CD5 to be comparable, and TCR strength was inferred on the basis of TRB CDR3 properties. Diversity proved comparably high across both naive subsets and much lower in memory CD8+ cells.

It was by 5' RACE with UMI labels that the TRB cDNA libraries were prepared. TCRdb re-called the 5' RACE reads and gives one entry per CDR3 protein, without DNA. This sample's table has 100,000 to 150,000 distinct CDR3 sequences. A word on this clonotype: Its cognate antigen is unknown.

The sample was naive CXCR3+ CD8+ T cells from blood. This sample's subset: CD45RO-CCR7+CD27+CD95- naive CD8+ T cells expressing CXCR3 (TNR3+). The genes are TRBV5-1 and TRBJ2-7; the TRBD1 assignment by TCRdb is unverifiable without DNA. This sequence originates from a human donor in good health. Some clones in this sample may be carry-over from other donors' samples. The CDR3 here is CASSESGSYEQYF.